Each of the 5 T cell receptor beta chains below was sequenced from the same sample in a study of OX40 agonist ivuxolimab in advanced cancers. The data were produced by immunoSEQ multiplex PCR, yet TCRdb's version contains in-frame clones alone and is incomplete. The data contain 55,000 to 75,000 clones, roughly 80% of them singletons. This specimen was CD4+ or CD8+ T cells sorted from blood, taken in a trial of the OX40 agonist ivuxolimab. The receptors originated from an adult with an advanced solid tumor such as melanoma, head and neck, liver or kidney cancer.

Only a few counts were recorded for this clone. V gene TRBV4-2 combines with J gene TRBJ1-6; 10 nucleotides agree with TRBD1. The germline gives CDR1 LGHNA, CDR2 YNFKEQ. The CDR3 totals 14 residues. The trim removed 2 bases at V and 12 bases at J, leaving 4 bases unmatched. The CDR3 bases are TGTGCCAGCAGCCAACCCGGGACAGGGGAACCCCTCCACTTT. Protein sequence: CASSQPGTGEPLHF.

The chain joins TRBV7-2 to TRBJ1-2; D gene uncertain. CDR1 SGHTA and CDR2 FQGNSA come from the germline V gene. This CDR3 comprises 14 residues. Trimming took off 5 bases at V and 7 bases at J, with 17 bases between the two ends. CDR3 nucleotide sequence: TGTGCCAGCAGCGAATGGATCCCCTCCACTGGCTACACCTTC. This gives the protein CASSEWIPSTGYTF.

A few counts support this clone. The CDR3 region is CASSPDTSNYGYTF. The CDR3 DNA sequence: TGTGCCAGCTCACCAGACACCAGCAACTATGGCTACACCTTC. V gene TRBV18 combines with J gene TRBJ1-2; no clear D. V was pared by 2 bases and J by 2 bases, with 9 bases between. CDR3 length: 14 residues. The germline V gene has CDR1 KGHSH and CDR2 LQKENI.

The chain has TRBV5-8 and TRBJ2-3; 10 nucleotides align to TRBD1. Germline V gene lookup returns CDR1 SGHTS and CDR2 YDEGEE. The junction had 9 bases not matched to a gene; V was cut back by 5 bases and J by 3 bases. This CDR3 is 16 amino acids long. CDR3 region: CASSFWTGGGTDTQYF. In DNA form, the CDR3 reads TGTGCCAGCAGTTTCTGGACAGGGGGTGGGACAGATACGCAGTATTTT.

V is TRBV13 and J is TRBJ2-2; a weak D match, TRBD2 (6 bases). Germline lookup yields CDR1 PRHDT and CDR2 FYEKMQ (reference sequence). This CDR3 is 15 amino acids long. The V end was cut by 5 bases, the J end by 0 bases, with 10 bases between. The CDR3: CASSPAGSNTGELFF. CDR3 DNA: TGTGCCAGCAGCCCGGCGGGGTCGAACACCGGGGAGCTGTTTTTT.